The 21 T cell receptor beta chains listed next were all sequenced from one sample in a study of PD-L1 blockade in urothelial cancer. Method: immunoSEQ multiplex PCR; TCRdb's copy keeps in-frame clones and lacks some. The table lists 40,000 or so clones, over 65% of them singletons. The sample consisted of PBMCs, taken around atezolizumab (anti-PD-L1) treatment. The origin of the receptors is a man aged 65-85 years with urothelial cancer.

The chain is built from TRBV6-5 and TRBJ2-5, with D perhaps matching TRBD1 (6 bases). The end of the DNA is better explained by TRBJ2-7, so the J call may be wrong. Per the germline V gene, CDR1 is MNHEY and CDR2 is SVGAGI. The CDR3 has 16 amino acids. In nucleotides, the CDR3 is TGTGCCAGCAGTTCCACCCGACAGGCAGGCTCCTACGAGCAGTACTTC. This gives the protein CASSSTRQAGSYEQYF.

The chain carries TRBV6-4 and TRBJ1-1, with D unclear. Germline V gives CDR1 MRHNA, CDR2 SNTAGT. V was clipped by 6 bases and J by 0 bases, with 8 bases between them. This CDR3 is 13 amino acids long. The CDR3 DNA follows: TGTGCCAGCAGCGCTACAGTGAACACTGAAGCTTTCTTT. Protein product: CASSATVNTEAFF.

The V and J genes are TRBV28 and TRBJ1-1; TRBD1 agrees at 8 bases. Trimming at V came to 7 bases and at J to 1 base, leaving 8 bases not matched to a gene. There are 15 residues in the CDR3. Germline V CDR1 and CDR2: MDHEN, SYDVKM. This chain's CDR3 is CASITGGDSNTEAFF. CDR3 nucleotides: TGTGCCAGCATCACAGGGGGGGATTCGAACACTGAAGCTTTCTTT.

About this clone itself: A junction boundary mismatches the germline segment, possibly from a read error. The genes are TRBV7-7 and TRBJ2-3; D is undetermined. Germline CDR1 and CDR2: SSHAT and FNYEAQ (reference sequence). The CDR3 totals 13 residues. CDR3 DNA sequence: TGTGCTAGCAGTTTGAGTAAGACAGATACGCAGTATTTT. Its translation: CASSLSKTDTQYF.

The chain recombines TRBV9 with TRBJ2-1; no clear D. The V and J ends lost 0 bases and 9 bases respectively, with 10 bases between them. The CDR3 has 13 amino acids. From germline, CDR1 is SGDLS and CDR2 YYNGEE. The CDR3 region is CASSVARGSEQFF. The CDR3 nucleotides are TGTGCCAGCAGCGTAGCTCGAGGATCTGAGCAGTTCTTC. The whole variable domain, remainder taken from reference TRBV9 and TRBJ2-1, is DSGVTQTPKHLITATGQRVTLRCSPRSGDLSVYWYQQSLDQGLQFLIQYYNGEERAKGNILERFSAQQFPDLHSELNLSSLELGDSALYFCASSVARGSEQFFGPGTRLTVL.

This chain connects TRBV29-1 to TRBJ2-1; 7 nucleotides line up with TRBD2. Germline V gives CDR1 SQVTM, CDR2 ANQGSEA. The V and J ends lost 4 bases and 7 bases, in that order; junction bases with no gene match: 4. The CDR3 loop spans 12 amino acids. This chain's CDR3 is CSVGRESNEQFF. The DNA of the CDR3 is TGCAGCGTTGGGCGGGAGTCGAATGAGCAGTTCTTC.

Only a few counts were recorded for this clone. V is TRBV27 and J is TRBJ2-7; D gene unclear. Trimming shortened V by 1 base and J by 4 bases, and 17 bases separated the two germline ends. CDR3 size: 16 residues. Germline V gives CDR1 MNHEY, CDR2 SMNVEV (reference sequence). The DNA of the CDR3 is TGTGCCAGCAGTTTATACTTACAGTCCCTGTCGTACGAGCAGTACTTC. It yields the protein CASSLYLQSLSYEQYF.

This clone was found a few times. This rearrangement joins TRBV20-1 to TRBJ2-1; TRBD2 aligns across 7 bases. The V gene end was trimmed by 3 bases and the J gene end by 12 bases; junction bases not matched to a gene: 2. The CDR3 has 10 amino acids. From germline, CDR1 is DFQATT and CDR2 SNEGSKA (reference sequence). The CDR3 DNA reads as TGCAGTGCTAGCGGACTAGGGCAGTTCTTC. It encodes CSASGLGQFF.

The rearrangement links TRBV18 to TRBJ2-1, with 14 bases matching TRBD2. In germline, CDR1 is KGHSH, CDR2 LQKENI. V was clipped by 4 bases and J by 2 bases; unmatched bases: 7. This CDR3 region has 18 residues. Written as DNA, the CDR3 is TGTGCCAGCTCACAAACCCGGACTAGCGGGAGGACCTACAATGAGCAGTTCTTC. It encodes CASSQTRTSGRTYNEQFF.

The chain has TRBV2 and TRBJ2-2, with 13 positions matching TRBD2. This CDR3 is 16 amino acids long. Germline CDR1 reads SNHLY; CDR2 reads FYNNEI. V gave up 6 bases and J gave up 1 base; unmatched junction bases: 2. As DNA, the CDR3 is TGTGCCAGCAGGGGGACTAGCGGGGTGAACACCGGGGAGCTGTTTTTT. This codes for CASRGTSGVNTGELFF.

V gene TRBV5-1 combines with J gene TRBJ1-2; D perhaps matches TRBD1 (5 bases). The CDR3 extends over 12 amino acids. Per the germline V gene, CDR1 is SGHRS and CDR2 is YFSETQ. Trimming pared 3 bases from V and 4 bases from J, leaving 7 bases between. For the CDR3, the DNA is TGCGCCAGCAGCTACGACAGCTATGGCTACACCTTC. It is translated as CASSYDSYGYTF.

In DNA form, the CDR3 reads TGTGCCATCATCGAGGGGGCAGGGGGCGAAGCTTTCTTT. This sequence encodes CAIIEGAGGEAFF. This chain links TRBV10-3 with TRBJ1-1; TRBD1 matches at 8 bases. This CDR3 has 13 residues. Germline V gene data show CDR1 as ENHRY and CDR2 as SYGVKD. The J segment lost 8 bases and the V segment lost 7 bases, leaving 9 bases of the junction unmatched.

The CDR3, as DNA: TGTGCCAGCAGCAAGGGACTGCAAGAGACCCAGTACTTC. Translated: CASSKGLQETQYF. The chain recombines TRBV7-9 with TRBJ2-5, with D tentatively TRBD2 (6 bases). Germline V gene lookup returns CDR1 SEHNR and CDR2 FQNEAQ (reference sequence). The CDR3 has 13 residues. Trimming shortened V by 5 bases and J by 2 bases, and 9 bases separated the two germline ends.

This sequence joins TRBV27 and TRBJ2-1, with D hard to call. CDR1 is MNHEY, CDR2 SMNVEV, per germline (reference sequence). The germline V and J ends were trimmed by 2 bases and 0 bases, with 11 bases remaining between them. This CDR3 is 16 amino acids long. This CDR3 is CASSLNTRSSYNEQFF. CDR3 bases: TGTGCCAGCAGTTTAAACACACGGAGCTCCTACAATGAGCAGTTCTTC.

The chain links TRBV7-9 to TRBJ2-7, with 8 positions matching TRBD2. The germline V gene encodes CDR1 SEHNR and CDR2 FQNEAQ (reference sequence). CDR3 length equals 14 residues. The V and J ends lost 5 bases and 5 bases, in that order; junction bases with no gene match: 8. DNA for the CDR3: TGTGCCAGCAGCCTTAGCACTAGCGGCGACGAGCAGTACTTC. It yields the protein CASSLSTSGDEQYF.

This clone was detected only a few times. The chain uses TRBV7-2 and TRBJ2-2; 11 nucleotides line up with TRBD2. Trimming cost V 4 bases and J 1 base; bases outside gene matches: 5. The germline gives CDR1 SGHTA, CDR2 FQGNSA. The CDR3 extends over 17 amino acids. The CDR3 reads CASSSQGLAGNTGELFF. CDR3 nucleotide sequence: TGTGCCAGCAGCTCTCAAGGACTAGCGGGGAACACCGGGGAGCTGTTTTTT.

The chain links TRBV11-3 to TRBJ2-3; 9 bases are shared with TRBD2. The CDR3 totals 15 residues. V shed 6 bases, J shed 4 bases, and the junction held 8 bases outside the gene matches. The V gene's germline CDR1 is SGHNT and CDR2 YENEEA. The CDR3 region is CASSLNGGRADTQYF. The CDR3 region has the DNA TGTGCCAGCAGTCTTAATGGCGGGAGGGCAGATACGCAGTATTTT.

This clone has only a few counts. CDR3 coding DNA: TGTGCCAGCAGCCCCTGGACTAGCGGGGTTAATGAGCAGTTCTTC. This gives the protein CASSPWTSGVNEQFF. J is TRBJ2-1 and V is TRBV9; TRBD2 matches at 12 bases. The CDR3 runs to 15 residues. Unmatched junction bases numbered 6, after V lost 4 bases and J lost 7 bases. Germline lookup yields CDR1 SGDLS and CDR2 YYNGEE.

This clone was detected once. The chain uses TRBV25-1 and TRBJ1-1; no reliable D call. The CDR3 runs to 16 residues. Germline loops: CDR1 MGHDK, CDR2 SYGVNS. V was cut by 2 bases and J by 1 base, with 14 bases left in between. The CDR3 DNA sequence: TGTGCCAGCAGTGAAGCGAGGGAAATGTGGAACACTGAAGCTTTCTTT. Its protein product is CASSEAREMWNTEAFF.

The chain has TRBV28 and TRBJ2-7; D uncertain. Germline values: CDR1 MDHEN, CDR2 SYDVKM. The CDR3 contains 11 residues. Trimming pared 2 bases from V and 6 bases from J, leaving 5 bases between. Here the CDR3 DNA reads TGTGCCAGCAGTTTAACGGGCGAGCAGTACTTC. Its translation: CASSLTGEQYF.

The chain combines TRBV2 with TRBJ2-1; 13 bases align to TRBD2. This CDR3 is built from 15 residues. Germline V lookup: CDR1 SNHLY, CDR2 FYNNEI. V lost 4 bases to trimming and J lost 6 bases; unmatched junction nucleotides: 3. The CDR3 coding sequence is TGTGCCAGCAGTGTACTAGCGGGAGGGCCCAATGAGCAGTTCTTC. It specifies CASSVLAGGPNEQFF. Full variable domain (remainder filled in from reference TRBV2 and TRBJ2-1): EPEVTQTPSHQVTQMGQEVILRCVPISNHLYFYWYRQILGQKVEFLVSFYNNEISEKSEIFDDQFSVERPDGSNFTLKIRSTKLEDSAMYFCASSVLAGGPNEQFFGPGTRLTVL.